These T cell receptor beta chains were read from a single sample in a study of T-cell memory formation after mild COVID-19. TCRdb reanalysed the 5' RACE reads using MiXCR and keeps one entry per CDR3 protein. In the table there are just over 200,000 distinct CDR3 sequences, over 9% of which are singletons. Sequencing was done on a sample of PBMCs or a T cell subset sorted from them (not recorded which). These receptors were collected from a man aged 18 to 35 who had mild COVID-19 (a few samples of this study predate the infection). Cell type and time point are not known. The CDR3 runs from the conserved cysteine through the conserved F or W. The order of the fields is J gene, V gene, CDR3 length, clone size, D gene, CDR3 DNA, CDR3 protein. D genes are given only for firm matches. Not every row has a clone size; where given, it reads once, few, many or a size class.

J: TRBJ2-7
V: TRBV20-1
length: 15
size: .
D: .
DNA: TGCAGTGCTAGAGACCCACGGGGCCCCTCCTACGAGCAGTACTTC
CDR3: CSARDPRGPSYEQYF

J: TRBJ2-3
V: TRBV11-2
length: 11
size: .
D: .
DNA: TGTGCCAGCACCCCCCTGGGTACGCAGTATTTT
CDR3: CASTPLGTQYF

J: TRBJ1-2
V: TRBV5-4
length: 16
size: .
D: TRBD1
DNA: TGTGCCAGCAGCTTGGAAGGGTGGGACAGGAACTATGGCTACACCTTC
CDR3: CASSLEGWDRNYGYTF

J: TRBJ1-1
V: TRBV6-5
length: 13
size: few
D: .
DNA: TGTGCCAGCAGTTACAAGGCGCGGACTGAAGCTTTCTTT
CDR3: CASSYKARTEAFF

J: TRBJ2-1
V: TRBV29-1
length: 13
size: .
D: TRBD2
DNA: TGCAGCGTTATAACTAGCGGGGGGGATGAGCAGTTCTTC
CDR3: CSVITSGGDEQFF

J: TRBJ1-1
V: TRBV4-1
length: 14
size: few
D: .
DNA: TGCGCCAGCAGCCAAGAATTCGGACGGTATGAAGCTTTCTTT
CDR3: CASSQEFGRYEAFF

J: TRBJ2-1
V: TRBV6-2/TRBV6-3
length: 14
size: .
D: TRBD1
DNA: TGTGCCAGCAGATACACAGGGGAGAGCGATGAGCAGTTCTTC
CDR3: CASRYTGESDEQFF

J: TRBJ1-5
V: TRBV4-1
length: 16
size: few
D: .
DNA: TGCGCCAGCAGCGTCCGACTCGGGGGAGGGAATCAGCCCCAGCATTTT
CDR3: CASSVRLGGGNQPQHF

J: TRBJ2-2
V: TRBV20-1
length: 12
size: few
D: TRBD2
DNA: TGCAGTGGGACTAGCGGCACCGGGGAGCTGTTTTTT
CDR3: CSGTSGTGELFF

J: TRBJ2-2
V: TRBV11-2
length: 15
size: .
D: .
DNA: TGTGCCAGCAGCTTCCCCCCCCCGTCCACCGGGGAGCTGTTTTTT
CDR3: CASSFPPPSTGELFF

J: TRBJ2-5
V: TRBV24-1
length: 12
size: .
D: .
DNA: TGTGCCACCAGTGAGGAGGGGGAGACCCAGTACTTC
CDR3: CATSEEGETQYF

J: TRBJ2-1
V: TRBV20-1
length: 13
size: .
D: .
DNA: TGCAGTGCTCGAACCCCAGGGGTGAATGAGCAGTTCTTC
CDR3: CSARTPGVNEQFF

J: TRBJ2-5
V: TRBV20-1
length: 14
size: few
D: .
DNA: TGCAGTGAGAGAAGGGGGGGCAGACAAGAGACCCAGTACTTC
CDR3: CSERRGGRQETQYF

J: TRBJ2-7
V: TRBV6-2/TRBV6-3
length: 11
size: few
D: .
DNA: TGTGCCAGCAGTCAAGCCTACGAGCAGTACTTC
CDR3: CASSQAYEQYF

J: TRBJ2-3
V: TRBV6-2/TRBV6-3
length: 14
size: few
D: .
DNA: TGTGCCAGCAGTTACCTTCGTAGCACAGATACGCAGTATTTT
CDR3: CASSYLRSTDTQYF

J: TRBJ1-1
V: TRBV2
length: 14
size: .
D: TRBD1
DNA: TGTGCCAGCAGACTGACAGGGCGCAACACTGAAGCTTTCTTT
CDR3: CASRLTGRNTEAFF

J: TRBJ1-4
V: TRBV12-3/TRBV12-4
length: 13
size: few
D: .
DNA: TGTGCCAGCAGCTTAGGGGGGAACGAAAAACTGTTTTTT
CDR3: CASSLGGNEKLFF

J: TRBJ2-3
V: TRBV12-3/TRBV12-4
length: 15
size: few
D: TRBD2
DNA: TGTGCCAGCAGCAGAGGACTAGCGGGGGGTAATACGCAGTATTTT
CDR3: CASSRGLAGGNTQYF

J: TRBJ2-5
V: TRBV20-1
length: 14
size: many
D: TRBD2
DNA: TGCAGTGCTAAAGCGGGGGGGCCTTGGGAGACCCAGTACTTC
CDR3: CSAKAGGPWETQYF

J: TRBJ1-1
V: TRBV5-1
length: 14
size: .
D: .
DNA: TGCGCCAGCAGCTTGGCCCCAGGGGACACTGAAGCTTTCTTT
CDR3: CASSLAPGDTEAFF

J: TRBJ2-1
V: TRBV12-3/TRBV12-4
length: 13
size: many
D: .
DNA: TGTGCCAGCAGTTTAGCGGGACGACTAGAGCAGTTCTTC
CDR3: CASSLAGRLEQFF

J: TRBJ1-2
V: TRBV11-2
length: 14
size: many
D: .
DNA: TGTGCCAGCAGCAACCTTCGGAGCATGGGAAGCTACACCTTC
CDR3: CASSNLRSMGSYTF

J: TRBJ2-5
V: TRBV23-1
length: 19
size: .
D: TRBD1
DNA: TGCGCCAGCAGTCAAACGCTAGACAGGGGTTGGTGTGACCGGGAGACCCAGTACTTC
CDR3: CASSQTLDRGWCDRETQYF

J: TRBJ1-6
V: TRBV5-1
length: 13
size: .
D: TRBD1
DNA: TGCGCCAGCAGCTACCAGGGACAGTCACCCCTCCACTTT
CDR3: CASSYQGQSPLHF

J: TRBJ2-5
V: TRBV5-1
length: 13
size: many
D: .
DNA: TGCGCCAGCAGCCCGGGCAGGGCAGAGACCCAGTACTTC
CDR3: CASSPGRAETQYF

J: TRBJ2-7
V: TRBV15
length: 17
size: few
D: .
DNA: TGTGCCACCAGCGACTACGTCAGGGACGGGGCTTCCTACGAGCAGTACTTC
CDR3: CATSDYVRDGASYEQYF

J: TRBJ1-5
V: TRBV12-3/TRBV12-4
length: 14
size: .
D: .
DNA: TGTGCCAGCAGTTTAGTCGGGGGGTCAACGCCCCAGCATTTT
CDR3: CASSLVGGSTPQHF

J: TRBJ1-2
V: TRBV7-9
length: 15
size: .
D: .
DNA: TGTGCCAGCAGCTTAGACACCGGGACACCCTATGGCTACACCTTC
CDR3: CASSLDTGTPYGYTF

J: TRBJ2-1
V: TRBV3-1
length: 16
size: .
D: .
DNA: TGTGCCAGCAGCCAAGGAGCTAGAGGGGTGGAAAATGAGCAGTTCTTC
CDR3: CASSQGARGVENEQFF

J: TRBJ1-4
V: TRBV12-3/TRBV12-4
length: 17
size: .
D: .
DNA: TGTGCCAGCAGTTTAGGGATTAACACGGCAACTAATGAAAAACTGTTTTTT
CDR3: CASSLGINTATNEKLFF

J: TRBJ2-5
V: TRBV7-3
length: 15
size: few
D: .
DNA: TGTGCCAGCAGCGCATCGCTCGGGGGCCAAGAGACCCAGTACTTC
CDR3: CASSASLGGQETQYF

J: TRBJ1-3
V: TRBV20-1
length: 13
size: many
D: .
DNA: TGCAGTGCTAGGGCGAGTGATGGAAACACCATATATTTT
CDR3: CSARASDGNTIYF

J: TRBJ1-6
V: TRBV4-3
length: 14
size: many
D: .
DNA: TGCGCCAGCAGCCGCGACTCCTATAATTCACCCCTCCACTTT
CDR3: CASSRDSYNSPLHF

J: TRBJ1-1
V: TRBV5-1
length: 15
size: .
D: TRBD1
DNA: TGCGCCAGCAGAGAGATACCGGGACAGGGTGCTGAAGCTTTCTTT
CDR3: CASREIPGQGAEAFF

J: TRBJ2-3
V: TRBV5-1
length: 15
size: .
D: .
DNA: TGCGCCAGCAGCCCCCGGAGGGCGAGTACAGATACGCAGTATTTT
CDR3: CASSPRRASTDTQYF